Given below is one T cell receptor beta chain in context. This clonotype was recorded many times. This receptor's antigen is unknown. Base qualities were left out, and no much larger clone turns up one base away. Stable Graves' hyperthyroidism was defined as the absence of progression to ophthalmopathy over 18 months of follow-up. The hyperthyroidism patients were between 18 and 65 years old and newly diagnosed, with a disease duration of less than 2 months. Any patient with an uncontrolled infection, another autoimmune disease, pregnancy or lactation was excluded. Diagnoses relied on clinical symptoms, serum thyroxine and TRAb, thyroid ultrasound and orbital computed tomography. PBMCs were isolated from roughly 10 ml of fresh peripheral blood by Ficoll-Paque density gradient centrifugation. Total RNA was extracted using Trizol reagent, and RNA quality was assessed on an Agilent 2100 Bioanalyzer. The sample originates from a study of T cells in Graves' hyperthyroidism and ophthalmopathy (dated by TCRdb to about 2019). As for the study more broadly: Peripheral blood was collected at initial diagnosis, before any treatment. To identify distinguishing TCR V-J signatures, a discovery cohort of 100 or so patients was used, comprising 40 to 45 with Graves' ophthalmopathy and some 57 with stable Graves' hyperthyroidism. An independent validation cohort of around 19 hyperthyroidism patients and 17 patients who later progressed to ophthalmopathy tested prospective prediction of ophthalmopathy. The 100 discovery patients were randomly split 7:3 into training and test sets. Thyroid tissue and blood T-cell repertoires from several Graves' hyperthyroidism patients were also compared in the study. After blood sampling, hyperthyroidism patients were treated with methimazole at a starting dose of 30 mg daily, and ophthalmopathy patients were treated with high-dose intravenous methylprednisolone. TCR Vbeta CDR3 sequencing of 135 peripheral blood samples (approximately 44 ophthalmopathy, approximately 80 hyperthyroidism and approximately 17 progressor patients) is reported in the paper.

Amplification of TCR beta CDR3 regions was carried out from RNA transcripts. The first round of RT-PCR for the TCR CDR3 was performed with the HTBI primer set and the Qiagen OneStep RT-PCR kit. Libraries were constructed in a second round of multiplex PCR, after which size selection and purification were carried out. The libraries were sequenced on an Illumina HiSeq2000 using paired-end 100 bp reads. In the source study's methods: SOAPnuke was used to process the raw data, with reads discarded if the reads contained adapters or uncalled bases, had a mean Phred below 15, or lacked an exact constant-primer or identifier match. COPE v1.2.5 was used to merge high-quality paired reads, and clonotypes were defined as unique nucleotide sequences. Clonotypes were aligned to IMGT TRBV, TRBD and TRBJ reference segments using MiTCR v1.1. The analysis included only V-J combinations with a frequency above 0.0001, which together covered around 99% of the repertoires. A TCS score was defined as the ratio between F50 (clonal expansion) and ExV (chaos), using BLOSUM62-based TCRdist between CDR3 peptides within each V-J. Welch's t-statistics and random forest reduced 450 to 600 V-J features to about 12, which were used in a naive Bayes classifier (R e1071). Clones were called with MiXCR by TCRdb after fastp trimmed the public reads at Q25, and only in-frame beta chains were retained. Each CDR3 protein appears once, grouped with its most common genes and DNA. TCRdb's processing, not the authors', yielded these V and J calls. For this sample the table gives a few hundred thousand distinct CDR3 sequences, of which under 25% were detected only once. The ten largest make up more than 20% of the sample.

General findings and caveats noted by the study authors: Most expanded thyroid clonotypes (frequency above 0.001) were also found in blood, which suggests that blood repertoires may mirror thyroid immune responses. No statistical method was used to set the sample size in advance, and investigators knew the group allocation. A model built on a 13 V-J signature distinguished ophthalmopathy from stable hyperthyroidism, reaching approximately 89% sensitivity and 81.08% specificity in cross-validation and 80%/75% in testing. In validation, the model predicted progression to ophthalmopathy a median of roughly 6.1 months before onset, with approximately 71% sensitivity and roughly 73% specificity.

Including the terminal cysteine and phenylalanine, the CDR3 comprises 13 residues. The read is trimmed to its CDR3 DNA, 39 bases read in frame from base 1. At the junction V is shortened by 7 bases and J by 6 bases, with 16 bases in between. CDR1 and CDR2 were assigned from the germline V gene as SGHVS and FQNEAQ. This receptor chain uses TRBV7-8 and TRBJ2-7; the D gene is possibly TRBD1, with 5 bases matching. Sequences were obtained from blood. The receptor's source is a man aged 18-30 years with Graves' hyperthyroidism. The nucleotide sequence is TGTGCCAGCACCGAGCCAGAAAGGGGCGAGCAGTACTTC. This encodes CASTEPERGEQYF.